This T cell receptor beta chain was recorded in a study of T cells in narcolepsy. At the level of the study: Enrolled donors included narcolepsy type 1 or type 2 patients and healthy controls.

Here immunoSEQ multiplex PCR was the method, and the copy in TCRdb shows in-frame clones only, minus some. The data hold approximately 38,000 clones, with 75% to 90% observed a single time. Findings and caveats of the study: Autoreactive clone sequences were missing from some blood memory CD4+ repertoires. Healthy controls reportedly lacked the autoreactive clonotypes serially found in patients' blood. HCRT-specific and TRIB2-specific autoreactive clonotypes appeared among same-patient CSF and blood CD4+ clonotypes.

As for this clone: Its antigen is not known.

Sequenced input: CD45RA- memory CD4+ T cells from PBMCs. This receptor was obtained from a human donor with narcolepsy.

The CDR3 reads CASSPPREYYNIQYF. CDR3 coding DNA: TGCGCCAGCAGCCCACCCAGGGAATACTACAACATTCAGTACTTC. The rearrangement links TRBV5-1 to TRBJ2-4, with TRBD1 as a possible D gene (5 bases). Germline CDR1 reads SGHRS; CDR2 reads YFSETQ. Trimming took off 4 bases at V and 7 bases at J, with 18 bases between the two ends. The length of the CDR3 is 15 residues. Based on the CDR3 plus reference TRBV5-1 and TRBJ2-4, the full variable domain is KAGVTQTPRYLIKTRGQQVTLSCSPISGHRSVSWYQQTPGQGLQFLFEYFSETQRNKGNFPGRFSGRQFSNSRSEMNVSTLELGDSALYLCASSPPREYYNIQYFGAGTRLSVL.